This TCR beta chain was sequenced in a study of blood T cell repertoires in COVID-19. Study summary: Some COVID-19 samples were acute and others convalescent; all came from the United States, Italy and Spain. The analysed material was cDNA or gDNA that came from T cells, B-cell-depleted T cells, or PBMCs.

The ends were cut back, 2 bases at V and 3 bases at J, with 7 bases in the middle. Germline V gene lookup returns CDR1 SEHNR and CDR2 FQNEAQ (reference sequence). The CDR3 consists of 13 residues. This table comes from immunoSEQ multiplex PCR, and its TCRdb copy is limited to in-frame clones, with some not included. This repertoire shows 300,000 to 400,000 clones, around 87% found once; its top ten account for 2.3%. The sample consisted of peripheral blood. This TCR came from a woman aged 55-69 years with COVID-19, enrolled during active disease. V usage is TRBV7-9 and J usage is TRBJ2-5; TRBD2 might be the D (6 bases). The CDR3 DNA is TGTGCCAGCAGCTTACGCGGGGAAGAGACCCAGTACTTC. Its translation is CASSLRGEETQYF.